The present T cell receptor (beta chain) was sequenced within a study of OX40 agonist ivuxolimab in advanced cancers. In the study overall: The study treated patients with ivuxolimab, an agonistic anti-OX40 (CD134) antibody. Patient treatment consisted of intravenous ivuxolimab administration every 2 weeks at 0.01 to 10 mg/kg.

As for this clone: Antigen: not known.

Using immunoSEQ multiplex PCR, the repertoire was profiled, and TCRdb retains in-frame clones only, with some absent. The sample yields about 99,000 clones, roughly 95% seen once. Study-level points and caveats: Clonal expansion in partial responders at 0.1-3.0 mg/kg ranked among the lowest. More expanded clones were found, on average, in CD8+ than in CD4+ T cells.

This TCR was sampled from an adult with an advanced solid tumor such as melanoma, head and neck, liver or kidney cancer. The material was CD4+ or CD8+ T cells sorted from blood, obtained in a trial of the OX40 agonist ivuxolimab.

CDR3 in amino acids: CASSPGQGSYEQYF. CDR3 DNA: TGTGCCAGCAGTCCGGGACAGGGTTCCTACGAGCAGTACTTC. This rearrangement joins TRBV6-1 to TRBJ2-7; 9 nucleotides align to TRBD1. The V segment lost 5 bases and the J segment 1 base; nucleotides outside the gene matches: 3. The CDR3 spans 14 residues. Germline CDR1 and CDR2: MNHNS and SASEGT.